The clone carrying this T cell receptor (beta chain) is large in the sample. The record originates from a study of blood T cell repertoires in COVID-19. Study overall: T cells, B-cell-depleted T cells, or PBMCs supplied cDNA or gDNA.

This table comes from immunoSEQ multiplex PCR, and its TCRdb copy is limited to in-frame clones, with some not included. The sample lists more than 50,000 clones; over 80% were seen once. The receptor comes from a woman aged 55-70 years with acute or convalescent COVID-19. The sample taken for sequencing was peripheral blood.

CDR3 loop: CASSEARIAGGYEQYF. Written as DNA, the CDR3 is TGTGCCAGCAGTGAAGCCAGGATAGCGGGTGGCTACGAGCAGTACTTC. The chain uses TRBV2 and TRBJ2-7, with 7 positions matching TRBD2. This CDR3 contains 16 residues. CDR1 and CDR2 from the germline V gene are SNHLY and FYNNEI. J lost 3 bases, V lost 0 bases, and 8 bases had no gene match. Using reference TRBV2 and TRBJ2-7 for the parts outside the CDR3, the full variable domain is EPEVTQTPSHQVTQMGQEVILRCVPISNHLYFYWYRQILGQKVEFLVSFYNNEISEKSEIFDDQFSVERPDGSNFTLKIRSTKLEDSAMYFCASSEARIAGGYEQYFGPGTRLTVT.